The clone carrying this T cell receptor beta chain was counted between two and nine times. Its antigen is not identified. These data are taken from a study of beta chain features in type 1 diabetes. Points from the study as a whole: In all four CD4+ subsets, TCRB CDR3 length was significantly, moderately reduced in type 1 diabetes.

Expressed TCRB transcripts were sequenced because the isolated RNA had all been reverse transcribed beforehand. The assay was immunoSEQ multiplex PCR, and TCRdb's table has in-frame clones only and misses some. The table shows 250,000 to 300,000 clones, with about 13% occurring only once. V lost 5 bases to trimming and J lost 2 bases; unmatched junction nucleotides: 5. Germline CDR1 MDHEN, CDR2 SYDVKM. The length of the CDR3 is 16 residues. This clonotype originated in a young man with type 1 diabetes. This rearrangement joins TRBV28 to TRBJ2-3, with 12 bases matching TRBD2. Sequenced: naive CD4+ T cells from blood. The CDR3 nucleotides read TGTGCCAGCAGTCGACTAGCGGGAGAATCCACAGATACGCAGTATTTT. Protein product: CASSRLAGESTDTQYF.